The 8 T cell receptor beta chains presented below share a single source sample, sequenced in a study of T cell responses to AZD1222 COVID-19 vaccine. Some clones are missing from TCRdb's copy, which holds only in-frame ones; the method was immunoSEQ multiplex PCR. The table lists fewer than 150,000 clones, approximately 88% of them singletons, with under 6% in the top ten. The input for sequencing was peripheral blood, taken 28 days after the second AZD1222 dose. All receptors derive from an adult who received the AZD1222 COVID-19 vaccine.

The V call is TRBV5-1, the J call TRBJ2-3; 7 bases match TRBD2. J was trimmed by 3 bases and V by 4 bases; bases with no gene match: 11. The CDR3 is made up of 16 amino acids. Germline lookup yields CDR1 SGHRS and CDR2 YFSETQ. The CDR3 nucleotides read TGCGCCAGCAGCCACATGACTAGCAGAAGGACAGATACGCAGTATTTT. It is translated as CASSHMTSRRTDTQYF.

This chain joins TRBV5-1 and TRBJ2-7, with 12 positions matching TRBD2. CDR1 and CDR2 from the germline V gene are SGHRS and YFSETQ. The CDR3 runs to 18 residues. The V segment lost 2 bases and the J segment 7 bases; nucleotides outside the gene matches: 16. The CDR3 sequence is CASSFQSSGRGEGFEQYF. The DNA of the CDR3 is TGCGCCAGCAGCTTCCAGTCTAGCGGGAGGGGAGAAGGGTTTGAGCAGTACTTC.

The CDR3 DNA sequence: TGTGCCAGCACCGGACTAGCGGGAGGGCGGGTCTATGAGCAGTTCTTC. This gives the protein CASTGLAGGRVYEQFF. V is TRBV7-9 and J is TRBJ2-1; 15 positions match TRBD2. The CDR3 totals 16 residues. J was trimmed by 8 bases and V by 7 bases; bases with no gene match: 9. The germline V gene encodes CDR1 SEHNR and CDR2 FQNEAQ (reference sequence).

The chain combines TRBV7-8 with TRBJ1-1; possible D gene TRBD1, 5 bases. The CDR3 covers 14 residues. Germline CDR1 and CDR2: SGHVS and FQNEAQ. V lost 0 bases and J lost 4, with 9 bases in between. CDR3 bases: TGTGCCAGCAGCTTAGCGGGCCAGGGCACTGAAGCTTTCTTT. Translating it yields CASSLAGQGTEAFF.

V gene TRBV12-3 or TRBV12-4 combines with J gene TRBJ2-1; no definite D call. The CDR3 sequence is 12 residues long. The germline V and J ends were trimmed by 4 bases and 7 bases, with 8 bases remaining between them. The CDR3 DNA is TGTGCCAGCAGTTCGGTTGGGAATGAGCAGTTCTTC. Encoded protein: CASSSVGNEQFF.

The chain links TRBV4-1 to TRBJ1-5, with D hard to call. This CDR3 is built from 17 residues. Germline V gene sequence: CDR1 MGHRA, CDR2 YSYEKL. The V end lost 4 bases, the J end lost 3 bases, and 19 bases lay between the germline ends. The CDR3 spells CASSRGQGLGNNQPQHF. The CDR3 DNA sequence: TGCGCCAGCAGCCGTGGGCAAGGTTTGGGGAACAATCAGCCCCAGCATTTT.

The chain links TRBV5-8 to TRBJ2-3, with TRBD1 as a possible D gene (6 bases). The CDR3 is 14 residues long. From germline, CDR1 is SGHTS and CDR2 YDEGEE. V gave up 2 bases and J gave up 0 bases, with 7 bases separating them. The DNA of the CDR3 is TGTGCCAGCAGCTTACAGGGAAGCACAGATACGCAGTATTTT. It yields the protein CASSLQGSTDTQYF.

This chain uses TRBV5-5 with TRBJ2-1; perhaps D is TRBD1 or TRBD2 (5 bases each). Germline CDR1 is SGHKS and CDR2 is YYEKEE (reference sequence). The CDR3 consists of 16 residues. Trimming shortened V by 4 bases and J by 3 bases, and 17 bases separated the two germline ends. CDR3 in amino acids: CASSPPRAGFYNEQFF. CDR3 DNA sequence: TGTGCCAGCAGCCCACCGAGGGCAGGGTTCTACAATGAGCAGTTCTTC. Full variable domain (missing parts from reference TRBV5-5 and TRBJ2-1): DAGVTQSPTHLIKTRGQQVTLRCSPISGHKSVSWYQQVLGQGPQFIFQYYEKEERGRGNFPDRFSARQFPNYSSELNVNALLLGDSALYLCASSPPRAGFYNEQFFGPGTRLTVL.